The T cell receptor beta chain under discussion was sequenced for a study of OX40 agonist ivuxolimab in advanced cancers. Profiling relied on immunoSEQ multiplex PCR, and the TCRdb table lists in-frame clones only, not all of them. Of tens of thousands of clones in the sample, about 86% are singletons; the top ten hold roughly 42%. CDR3 length: 15 amino acids. V was clipped by 3 bases and J by 1 base, with 12 bases between them. Germline lookup yields CDR1 LNHDA and CDR2 SQIVND (reference sequence). The sample in question was CD4+ or CD8+ T cells sorted from blood, obtained in a trial of the OX40 agonist ivuxolimab. This clonotype originated in an adult with an advanced solid tumor such as melanoma, head and neck, liver or kidney cancer. The chain has TRBV19 and TRBJ1-1; no definite D call. The chain's CDR3 is CASSIRQAPNTEAFF. The CDR3, as DNA: TGTGCCAGTAGTATTAGACAAGCGCCGAACACTGAAGCTTTCTTT. Using reference TRBV19 and TRBJ1-1 for the parts outside the CDR3, the full variable domain is DGGITQSPKYLFRKEGQNVTLSCEQNLNHDAMYWYRQDPGQGLRLIYYSQIVNDFQKGDIAEGYSVSREKKESFPLTVTSAQKNPTAFYLCASSIRQAPNTEAFFGQGTRLTVV.